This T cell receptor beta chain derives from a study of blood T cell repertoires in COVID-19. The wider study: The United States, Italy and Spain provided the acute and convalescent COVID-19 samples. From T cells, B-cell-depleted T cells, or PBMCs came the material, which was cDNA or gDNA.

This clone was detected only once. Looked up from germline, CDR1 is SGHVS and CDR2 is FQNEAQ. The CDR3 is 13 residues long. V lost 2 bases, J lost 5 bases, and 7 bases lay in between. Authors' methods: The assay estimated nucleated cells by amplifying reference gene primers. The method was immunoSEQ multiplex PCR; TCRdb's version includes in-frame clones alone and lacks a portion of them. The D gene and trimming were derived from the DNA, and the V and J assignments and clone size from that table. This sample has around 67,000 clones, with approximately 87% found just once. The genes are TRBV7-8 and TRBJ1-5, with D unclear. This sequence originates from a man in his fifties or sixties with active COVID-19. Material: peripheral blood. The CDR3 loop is CASSLLSDQPQHF. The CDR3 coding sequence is TGTGCCAGCAGCTTACTGAGCGATCAGCCCCAGCATTTT.